The subject of this entry is one T cell receptor (beta chain). Its antigen is not identified. The CDR3 totals 16 residues. V was shortened by 3 bases and J by 4 bases, with 13 bases between the two germline ends. The germline gives CDR1 MGHDK, CDR2 SYGVNS. These data are taken from a study of T cells in Graves' hyperthyroidism and ophthalmopathy. Overall study findings and caveats: Among thyroid clonotypes expanded above 0.001, most also appeared in blood.

RNA transcripts served as the template for amplifying TCR beta CDR3 regions. RT-PCR in the first round (using the HTBI primer set) targeted the TCR CDR3. Each CDR3 protein is one row after TCRdb ran MiXCR on the multiplex PCR reads. The sample shows around 380,000 distinct CDR3 sequences, roughly 13% of them seen only once. The chain combines TRBV25-1 with TRBJ2-6, with D possibly being TRBD1 (6 bases). This TCR came from a man under 40 with Graves' hyperthyroidism that later progressed to Graves' ophthalmopathy. The sequencing sample was made of blood. The CDR3: CASSDWGPMGANVLTF. The DNA for the CDR3 is TGTGCCAGCAGTGACTGGGGGCCGATGGGGGCCAACGTCCTGACTTTC.